This T cell receptor (beta chain) was documented in a study of blood T cell repertoires in COVID-19. On the study more broadly: PBMCs, B-cell-depleted T cells, or T cells were the source of the cDNA or gDNA that made up the material.

The J segment lost 2 bases and the V segment lost 8 bases, leaving 0 bases of the junction unmatched. CDR3 length equals 13 residues. Germline values: CDR1 LNHDA, CDR2 SQIVND (reference sequence). Original processing notes: From reference gene primer amplification, estimates of nucleated cell counts were derived. TCRdb's table, derived via immunoSEQ multiplex PCR, lists solely in-frame clones and lacks some. V and J calls and clone size are those listed in that table; D and trimming were worked out from the DNA. The sample contains some 100,000 clones, 85% to 90% of which appear only once. Sequencing was done on a sample of peripheral blood. The clonotype comes from a woman older than 75 with active COVID-19. V is TRBV19 and J is TRBJ2-7; 13 bases are a match to TRBD2. The CDR3 spells CASGLAGAYEQYF. CDR3 nucleotides: TGTGCCAGTGGACTAGCGGGAGCCTACGAGCAGTACTTC. The full variable domain, rest sourced from reference TRBV19 and TRBJ2-7, is DGGITQSPKYLFRKEGQNVTLSCEQNLNHDAMYWYRQDPGQGLRLIYYSQIVNDFQKGDIAEGYSVSREKKESFPLTVTSAQKNPTAFYLCASGLAGAYEQYFGPGTRLTVT.